The 10 T cell receptor beta chains below were found in one sample sequenced in a study of blood T cell repertoires in COVID-19 (dated by TCRdb to 2018 to 2021). Library preparation employed the immunoSEQ multiplex PCR assay. TCRdb stores this immuneACCESS table with in-frame sequences only. Part of the clones is absent; in the studies checked, under half of the shortfall reflects unresolved V genes, and no reason is known for the rest. For this sample there are under 200,000 clones; 80% to 85% appear just once. Less than 3.5% of the sample is held by the ten biggest clonotypes. The material sequenced was PBMCs or T cells enriched from blood (not recorded which). Source of these receptors: a woman in her twenties or thirties who had been exposed to COVID-19.

The genes are TRBV5-1 and TRBJ2-7, with TRBD1 identical over 11 bases. The junction had 7 bases not matched to a gene; V was cut back by 4 bases and J by 7 bases. The CDR3 consists of 14 residues. Per the germline V gene, CDR1 is SGHRS and CDR2 is YFSETQ. CDR3 protein: CASSPGQGAPEQYF. The CDR3 DNA is TGCGCCAGCAGCCCTGGACAGGGGGCGCCTGAGCAGTACTTC.

The rearrangement uses TRBV4-1 and TRBJ2-5, with a possible D match to TRBD1 (5 bases). CDR1 is MGHRA, CDR2 YSYEKL, per germline. The CDR3 consists of 15 residues. V gave up 0 bases and J gave up 5 bases, with 13 bases separating them. CDR3 bases: TGCGCCAGCAGCCAAGATCGCAGGGATTGGGAGACCCAGTACTTC. It codes for CASSQDRRDWETQYF.

V usage is TRBV5-4 and J usage is TRBJ1-5; D not certain. Germline loops: CDR1 SGHNT, CDR2 YYREEE (reference sequence). This CDR3 has 15 amino acids. Trimming left V 4 bases short and J 0 bases short, with 11 bases between. CDR3 sequence (DNA): TGTGCCAGCAGCCTAGCCCCCGATAGCAATCAGCCCCAGCATTTT. It translates to CASSLAPDSNQPQHF.

Concerning this clone itself: The sample carries other DNA sequences with the same CDR3. The gene calls are TRBV9 and TRBJ2-7; TRBD1 matches at 8 bases. CDR3 length: 14 amino acids. Germline values: CDR1 SGDLS, CDR2 YYNGEE. V lost 2 bases, J lost 2 bases, and 3 bases stayed unmatched. The chain's CDR3 is CASSVGQGTYEQYF. The CDR3 DNA reads as TGTGCCAGCAGCGTCGGACAGGGAACCTACGAGCAGTACTTC. Full variable domain (remainder filled in from reference TRBV9 and TRBJ2-7): DSGVTQTPKHLITATGQRVTLRCSPRSGDLSVYWYQQSLDQGLQFLIQYYNGEERAKGNILERFSAQQFPDLHSELNLSSLELGDSALYFCASSVGQGTYEQYFGPGTRLTVT.

V and J are TRBV7-2 and TRBJ1-3; unclear D gene. The CDR3 length is 14 residues. V was shortened by 5 bases and J by 0 bases, with 8 bases between the two germline ends. CDR1 SGHTA and CDR2 FQGNSA come from the germline V gene. CDR3 residues: CASSPENSGNTIYF. CDR3 nucleotide sequence: TGTGCCAGCAGCCCAGAAAACTCTGGAAACACCATATATTTT. Supplemented by reference TRBV7-2 and TRBJ1-3, the full variable domain reads GAGVSQSPSNKVTEKGKDVELRCDPISGHTALYWYRQSLGQGLEFLIYFQGNSAPDKSGLPSDRFSAERTGGSVSTLTIQRTQQEDSAVYLCASSPENSGNTIYFGEGSWLTVV.

The chain couples TRBV30 to TRBJ1-5, with D unresolved. The CDR3 contains 14 residues. Trimming took 2 bases from V and 8 from J, leaving 16 bases between them. Germline CDR1 GTSNPN, CDR2 SVGIG (reference sequence). The CDR3 nucleotides read TGTGCCTGGAGTCCGGGAGCCCGCAGAGAGCCCCAGCATTTT. Protein: CAWSPGARREPQHF.

This clone was seen ten or more times. V and J are TRBV5-1 and TRBJ1-1; perhaps TRBD1 as D (6 bases). V lost 6 bases, J lost 4 bases, and 16 bases lay in between. This CDR3 contains 14 residues. Per germline, CDR1 SGHRS and CDR2 YFSETQ. CDR3 in amino acids: CASTQDQGRTEAFF. Here the CDR3 DNA reads TGCGCCAGCACTCAGGACCAGGGGCGCACTGAAGCTTTCTTT.

This clone was observed a single time. CDR3 nucleotides: TGTGCCAGCTCACAGACTAGCGGGGGGGCAAAGAGTGAGCAGTTCTTC. Amino acids: CASSQTSGGAKSEQFF. The chain carries TRBV18 and TRBJ2-1; 14 bases align to TRBD2. Germline values: CDR1 KGHSH, CDR2 LQKENI. The CDR3 covers 16 residues. The J segment lost 9 bases and the V segment lost 4 bases, leaving 8 bases of the junction unmatched.

The chain carries TRBV6-5 and TRBJ1-2; TRBD1 matches at 10 bases. After removal of 2 bases from V and 6 bases from J, the junction contained 6 bases not matched to a gene. The germline V gene encodes CDR1 MNHEY and CDR2 SVGAGI. The CDR3 is 15 residues long. CDR3 amino acids: CASSYGDRGRHGYTF. CDR3 in DNA: TGTGCCAGCAGTTACGGGGACAGGGGACGGCATGGCTACACCTTC.

The rearrangement links TRBV7-3 to TRBJ1-6; D is unclear. Germline V gene data show CDR1 as SGHTA and CDR2 as FQGTGA. Trimming left V 5 bases short and J 5 bases short, with 16 bases between. This CDR3 is 16 amino acids long. The DNA of the CDR3 is TGTGCCAGCAGCCTCAGCCCCCCGGGTGATAATTCACCCCTCCACTTT. It specifies CASSLSPPGDNSPLHF.